The 21 T cell receptor beta chains below come from one sample, sequenced in a study of T cells in localized non-small cell lung cancer. The data were produced by immunoSEQ multiplex PCR, yet TCRdb's version contains in-frame clones alone and is incomplete. This sample has 50,000 to 55,000 clones, with approximately 88% found just once. Sequencing used peripheral blood mononuclear cells, obtained before any cancer treatment. All receptors derive from a man aged 40-75 years with stage III lung adenocarcinoma.

V gene TRBV13 combines with J gene TRBJ2-1; D could derive from TRBD1 or TRBD2 (5 bases each). The CDR3 contains 13 residues. The V end was cut by 0 bases, the J end by 7 bases, with 7 bases between. The V gene's germline CDR1 is PRHDT and CDR2 FYEKMQ (reference sequence). DNA for the CDR3: TGTGCCAGCAGCTTAGGCGAGGGGAATGAGCAGTTCTTC. Encoded protein: CASSLGEGNEQFF.

About this clone itself: This sample also contains other DNA sequences that code for the same CDR3. The chain combines TRBV9 with TRBJ2-3; D unresolved. V was shortened by 0 bases and J by 5 bases, with 4 bases between the two germline ends. The germline V gene has CDR1 SGDLS and CDR2 YYNGEE. The CDR3 contains 12 residues. In DNA form, the CDR3 reads TGTGCCAGCAGCGTAGTGGGAGATACGCAGTATTTT. Its translation: CASSVVGDTQYF.

This clone was detected only once. V usage is TRBV29-1 and J usage is TRBJ2-7; 10 nucleotides match TRBD2. CDR1 SQVTM and CDR2 ANQGSEA come from the germline V gene. CDR3 length equals 12 residues. V shed 7 bases, J shed 4 bases, and the junction held 4 bases outside the gene matches. The DNA of the CDR3 is TGCAGCGCCGAAGCGGGGGGGTACGAGCAGTACTTC. Its translation: CSAEAGGYEQYF.

The V gene is TRBV11-2, the J gene TRBJ2-2, with a tentative D call TRBD2 (5 bases). The CDR3 sequence is 18 residues long. Germline CDR1 and CDR2: SGHAT and FQNNGV. V lost 8 bases and J lost 4, with 26 bases in between. CDR3 loop: CASSNVAGARRSTGELFF. The DNA for the CDR3 is TGTGCCAGCTCTAATGTTGCGGGCGCGAGGCGTAGCACCGGGGAGCTGTTTTTT.

The chain uses TRBV19 and TRBJ1-5; TRBD1 aligns across 9 bases. CDR1 LNHDA and CDR2 SQIVND come from the germline V gene (reference sequence). J lost 8 bases, V lost 0 bases, and 17 bases had no gene match. This CDR3 has 19 amino acids. Written as DNA, the CDR3 is TGTGCCAGTAGTATAGAGGGCTCCGGGTCCGGGACAGGGAGTGAGCCCCAGCATTTT. Its protein is CASSIEGSGSGTGSEPQHF.

With regard to this clone: This sample also contains other DNA sequences that code for the same CDR3. V gene TRBV27 combines with J gene TRBJ2-5; D unresolved. V was cut by 2 bases and J by 4 bases, with 8 bases left in between. There are 13 residues in the CDR3. The germline CDR1 and CDR2 sequences are MNHEY and SMNVEV (reference sequence). CDR3 coding DNA: TGTGCCAGCAGTTTAGGTCGTCCAGAGACCCAGTACTTC. Residues: CASSLGRPETQYF.

This clone is judged medium-sized (0.01 to 0.1%). The V call is TRBV30, the J call TRBJ1-3; TRBD1 is a possible D gene (5 bases). The germline CDR1 and CDR2 sequences are GTSNPN and SVGIG (reference sequence). The CDR3 extends over 16 amino acids. V gave up 0 bases and J gave up 0 bases, with 12 bases separating them. CDR3 DNA: TGTGCCTGGAGTGTAGCCGGGGCAGGCTCTGGAAACACCATATATTTT. Translated: CAWSVAGAGSGNTIYF.

The chain couples TRBV19 to TRBJ1-2; 8 bases match TRBD1. Germline V gene lookup returns CDR1 LNHDA and CDR2 SQIVND (reference sequence). This CDR3 has 16 amino acids. Germline trimming cut 3 bases from V and 4 bases from J; bases unmatched to any gene: 10. The CDR3 DNA sequence: TGTGCCAGTAGTATCCACTCGACAGGGGAGGCCTATGGCTACACCTTC. Translated: CASSIHSTGEAYGYTF.

The table lists this clone with many counts. The J gene is TRBJ2-7, the V gene TRBV9; maybe TRBD1 (6 bases). The germline CDR1 and CDR2 sequences are SGDLS and YYNGEE. This CDR3 is built from 12 residues. Trimming took 3 bases from V and 3 from J, leaving 7 bases between them. The CDR3 sequence is CASSADSYEQYF. For the CDR3, the DNA is TGTGCCAGCAGCGCGGACAGCTACGAGCAGTACTTC.

The rearrangement links TRBV7-6 to TRBJ1-1; no clear D gene. This CDR3 is 12 amino acids long. CDR1 SGHVS and CDR2 FNYEAQ come from the germline V gene. V dropped 5 bases and J dropped 1 base, with 5 bases sitting between them. The CDR3 sequence is CASSGANTEAFF. The CDR3 nucleotides read TGTGCCAGCAGCGGCGCGAACACTGAAGCTTTCTTT. The complete variable domain, with remaining parts taken from reference TRBV7-6 and TRBJ1-1, reads GAGVSQSPRYKVTKRGQDVALRCDPISGHVSLYWYRQALGQGPEFLTYFNYEAQQDKSGLPNDRFSAERPEGSISTLTIQRTEQRDSAMYRCASSGANTEAFFGQGTRLTVV.

This chain's CDR3 is CASSLAGSYNSPLHF. The CDR3 nucleotides read TGCGCCAGCAGCTTGGCCGGGAGCTATAATTCACCCCTCCACTTT. V gene TRBV5-1 combines with J gene TRBJ1-6; unclear D gene. In germline, CDR1 is SGHRS, CDR2 YFSETQ. Trimming left V 0 bases short and J 3 bases short, with 7 bases between. This CDR3 region has 15 residues.

The chain employs TRBV18 and TRBJ1-3; unclear D gene. This CDR3 has 16 residues. The V and J ends lost 0 bases and 0 bases respectively, with 9 bases between them. CDR1 and CDR2 from the germline V gene are KGHSH and LQKENI. CDR3 nucleotide sequence: TGTGCCAGCTCACCACCAGGTTTTAACTCTGGAAACACCATATATTTT. Protein product: CASSPPGFNSGNTIYF.

Only a few counts were recorded for this clone. CDR3 in amino acids: CATKGTGNTEAFF. CDR3 nucleotide sequence: TGTGCCACCAAAGGGACAGGCAACACTGAAGCTTTCTTT. V and J are TRBV7-2 and TRBJ1-1, with 8 bases aligning to TRBD1. The CDR3 extends over 13 amino acids. Trimming took 10 bases from V and 2 from J; bases not matched to a gene: 6. Germline V gene sequence: CDR1 SGHTA, CDR2 FQGNSA.

The chain links TRBV7-3 to TRBJ2-2; D possibly corresponds to TRBD1 (6 bases). CDR1 and CDR2 (germline): SGHTA, FQGTGA. The CDR3 contains 14 residues. V was trimmed by 0 bases and J by 4 bases, leaving 6 bases between them. This CDR3 is CASSLTQGTGELFF. In DNA, the CDR3 is TGTGCCAGCAGCTTAACACAGGGCACCGGGGAGCTGTTTTTT.

The chain couples TRBV2 to TRBJ2-2; possibly TRBD1 or TRBD2 for D (5 bases each). Germline V gene sequence: CDR1 SNHLY, CDR2 FYNNEI. Trimming stripped 9 bases from V and 3 bases from J, with 17 bases between. CDR3 length: 15 amino acids. Written as DNA, the CDR3 is TGTGCCAGTTCTTGGGGGAGATCGGACACCGGGGAGCTGTTTTTT. Its translation is CASSWGRSDTGELFF.

The chain uses TRBV29-1 and TRBJ1-5, with TRBD1 matching over 7 bases. Germline V gene data show CDR1 as SQVTM and CDR2 as ANQGSEA. The CDR3 has 14 residues. V shed 6 bases and J 6 bases; nucleotides not matched to a gene: 11. CDR3 DNA: TGCAGCGTGGGGGAAAACAGGGGAAGTCAGCCCCAGCATTTT. Translating gives CSVGENRGSQPQHF. The whole variable domain, remainder taken from reference TRBV29-1 and TRBJ1-5, is SAVISQKPSRDICQRGTSLTIQCQVDSQVTMMFWYRQQPGQSLTLIATANQGSEATYESGFVIDKFPISRPNLTFSTLTVSNMSPEDSSIYLCSVGENRGSQPQHFGDGTRLSIL.

This clone was detected only once. The chain is built from TRBV6-5 and TRBJ1-1; D is unresolved. The CDR3 has 15 amino acids. From germline, CDR1 is MNHEY and CDR2 SVGAGI. V was clipped by 0 bases and J by 7 bases, with 15 bases between them. The CDR3, as DNA: TGTGCCAGCAGTTACTCAGAAGATGTCGGAGGTGAAGCTTTCTTT. As protein: CASSYSEDVGGEAFF.

The chain couples TRBV10-3 to TRBJ2-1; 8 bases line up with TRBD2. V lost 5 bases and J lost 4; bases outside the gene matches: 22. The germline CDR1 and CDR2 sequences are ENHRY and SYGVKD. The CDR3 spans 20 residues. This CDR3 is CAISLQAGLAGALAYNEQFF. CDR3 in DNA: TGTGCCATCAGTCTCCAAGCGGGGCTAGCGGGTGCCCTGGCATACAATGAGCAGTTCTTC.

The chain uses TRBV23-1 and TRBJ1-4; D might be TRBD1 (5 bases). TRBV23-1 is recorded as an ORF, its role being uncertain. The V and J ends lost 4 bases and 6 bases respectively, with 9 bases between them. This CDR3 has 13 amino acids. CDR3: CASSRTGHEKLFF. The CDR3 nucleotides are TGCGCCAGCAGTCGGACGGGGCATGAAAAACTGTTTTTT.

The V gene is TRBV4-2, the J gene TRBJ1-1, with D possibly TRBD1 on 6 matching bases. The CDR3 loop spans 14 amino acids. Trimming pared 4 bases from V and 1 base from J, leaving 10 bases between. The germline CDR1 and CDR2 sequences are LGHNA and YNFKEQ. The CDR3 sequence: CASSLGQPNTEAFF. CDR3 coding DNA: TGTGCCAGCAGCCTCGGACAGCCGAACACTGAAGCTTTCTTT.

This chain links TRBV7-9 with TRBJ1-6, with D perhaps TRBD1 (5 bases). The V and J ends lost 3 bases and 4 bases respectively, with 13 bases between them. CDR1 is SEHNR, CDR2 FQNEAQ, per germline (reference sequence). CDR3 length equals 16 residues. In DNA, the CDR3 is TGTGCCAGCAGCTTTGGGGGGGATTCATATAATTCACCCCTCCACTTT. Protein: CASSFGGDSYNSPLHF.